These 19 T cell receptor beta chains came from one sample sequenced in a study of blood T cell repertoires in COVID-19. TCRdb keeps only in-frame clones here, not all; method: immunoSEQ multiplex PCR. The data contain some 170,000 clones, roughly 82% of them singletons. Sequences were obtained from peripheral blood. The origin of the receptors is a woman aged 70-85 years with acute or convalescent COVID-19.

The V and J genes are TRBV28 and TRBJ2-7, with 11 bases lining up with TRBD2. V lost 5 bases to trimming and J lost 8 bases; unmatched junction nucleotides: 5. This CDR3 comprises 13 residues. Germline V lookup: CDR1 MDHEN, CDR2 SYDVKM. DNA of the CDR3: TGTGCCAGCAGTCGACCTAGCGGGAGGAAGCAGTACTTC. It yields the protein CASSRPSGRKQYF.

This clone was picked up a small number of times. V usage is TRBV7-2 and J usage is TRBJ2-1; 13 positions agree with TRBD2. Germline trimming cut 5 bases from V and 4 bases from J; bases unmatched to any gene: 2. The germline gives CDR1 SGHTA, CDR2 FQGNSA. The CDR3 is 15 amino acids. Written as DNA, the CDR3 is TGTGCCAGCAGCCCGACTAGCGGGGGGTACAATGAGCAGTTCTTC. Translating gives CASSPTSGGYNEQFF.

The J gene is TRBJ1-6, the V gene TRBV7-2, with a possible D match to TRBD1 (5 bases). Trimming shortened V by 5 bases and J by 10 bases, and 18 bases separated the two germline ends. Per the germline V gene, CDR1 is SGHTA and CDR2 is FQGNSA. The CDR3 is 15 amino acids. CDR3 DNA: TGTGCCAGCAGCCCAAGGGGAGGGGCTGAATCACCCCTCCACTTT. It is translated as CASSPRGGAESPLHF.

V and J are TRBV7-6 and TRBJ1-2; 7 bases map to TRBD1. This CDR3 has 15 amino acids. J was trimmed by 5 bases and V by 1 base; bases with no gene match: 7. Germline V CDR1 and CDR2: SGHVS, FNYEAQ. CDR3 amino acids: CASSLGTGIRYGYTF. CDR3 DNA sequence: TGTGCCAGCAGCTTAGGGACAGGAATTCGGTATGGCTACACCTTC.

V and J are TRBV28 and TRBJ1-1; TRBD1 matches 10 bases. Trimming at V came to 2 bases and at J to 0 bases, leaving 3 bases not matched to a gene. Germline V gene data show CDR1 as MDHEN and CDR2 as SYDVKM. The CDR3 spans 16 residues. CDR3 loop: CASSLPGQGLNTEAFF. In nucleotides, the CDR3 is TGTGCCAGCAGTTTACCGGGACAGGGGTTGAACACTGAAGCTTTCTTT.

The chain employs TRBV9 and TRBJ2-1; unclear D gene. CDR1 is SGDLS, CDR2 YYNGEE, per germline. Trimming cost V 1 base and J 7 bases, with 3 bases left between them. The CDR3 totals 11 residues. The CDR3 is CASSVTNEQFF. CDR3 sequence (DNA): TGTGCCAGCAGCGTAACAAATGAGCAGTTCTTC.

V usage is TRBV19 and J usage is TRBJ2-7; 8 nucleotides align to TRBD2. The germline CDR1 and CDR2 sequences are LNHDA and SQIVND (reference sequence). The junction had 5 bases not matched to a gene; V was cut back by 8 bases and J by 2 bases. This CDR3 is built from 13 residues. The CDR3 spells CASRPTSAYEQYF. CDR3 sequence (DNA): TGTGCCAGTCGACCGACTAGCGCCTACGAGCAGTACTTC.

This chain links TRBV4-1 with TRBJ2-1; possibly TRBD2 for D (5 bases). Per germline, CDR1 MGHRA and CDR2 YSYEKL. Trimming shortened V by 0 bases and J by 5 bases, and 20 bases separated the two germline ends. The CDR3 sequence is 18 residues long. CDR3 coding DNA: TGCGCCAGCAGCCAAGATAGGAGGCCCCCGAGTCCGGACAATGAGCAGTTCTTC. Encoded protein: CASSQDRRPPSPDNEQFF.

V is TRBV29-1 and J is TRBJ2-1; 9 bases fit TRBD1. The CDR3 totals 15 residues. V was clipped by 2 bases and J by 5 bases; unmatched bases: 7. CDR1 SQVTM and CDR2 ANQGSEA come from the germline V gene. CDR3 nucleotides: TGCAGCGTTGAACCCCCCGGGACAGGGAACAATGAGCAGTTCTTC. Its protein product is CSVEPPGTGNNEQFF.

The chain employs TRBV4-1 and TRBJ2-5, with D tentatively TRBD1 (5 bases). This CDR3 has 16 residues. Trimming left V 0 bases short and J 5 bases short, with 16 bases between. Germline CDR1 is MGHRA and CDR2 is YSYEKL. CDR3 protein: CASSQERSQGAETQYF. In nucleotides, the CDR3 is TGCGCCAGCAGCCAAGAACGGAGTCAGGGTGCCGAGACCCAGTACTTC.

This clone came up once. The gene calls are TRBV28 and TRBJ1-1, with 9 bases identical to TRBD1. The CDR3 has 18 amino acids. In germline, CDR1 is MDHEN, CDR2 SYDVKM. Losses at the gene ends were 6 bases for V and 0 bases for J; bases not matched to a gene: 14. CDR3 loop: CASSPGTGRILMNTEAFF. The CDR3 coding sequence is TGTGCCAGCAGCCCTGGGACAGGGCGAATATTGATGAACACTGAAGCTTTCTTT. The full variable domain, rest sourced from reference TRBV28 and TRBJ1-1, is DVKVTQSSRYLVKRTGEKVFLECVQDMDHENMFWYRQDPGLGLRLIYFSYDVKMKEKGDIPEGYSVSREKKERFSLILESASTNQTSMYLCASSPGTGRILMNTEAFFGQGTRLTVV.

The J gene is TRBJ1-1, the V gene TRBV28, with D tentatively TRBD1 (5 bases). The CDR3 runs to 15 residues. Germline CDR1 and CDR2: MDHEN and SYDVKM. Trimming pared 7 bases from V and 2 bases from J, leaving 17 bases between. CDR3 amino acids: CASTSQTGGNTEAFF. The CDR3 DNA reads TGTGCCAGCACCTCTCAGACCGGGGGAAACACTGAAGCTTTCTTT.

The chain is built from TRBV27 and TRBJ2-5; D not resolved. The ends were cut back, 0 bases at V and 4 bases at J, with 3 bases in the middle. CDR3 length equals 12 residues. Germline V gives CDR1 MNHEY, CDR2 SMNVEV (reference sequence). CDR3 sequence: CASSLSAETQYF. In DNA form, the CDR3 reads TGTGCCAGCAGTTTATCGGCAGAGACCCAGTACTTC.

Comment on this clone: Sequence at one end of the junction differs from germline and may be a read error. V gene TRBV7-7 combines with J gene TRBJ2-7, with D possibly being TRBD1 (6 bases). The CDR3 consists of 15 residues. CDR1 is SSHAT, CDR2 FNYEAQ, per germline (reference sequence). In DNA form, the CDR3 reads TGTGCTAGCAGCTCGGGACAAGGAAGCTCCTACGAGCAGTACTTC. Translation gives CASSSGQGSSYEQYF.

This clone was seen more than once but under ten times. The V and J genes are TRBV24-1 and TRBJ2-3; 7 bases are a match to TRBD2. This CDR3 comprises 16 residues. With 3 bases clipped from V and 4 bases from J, the junction kept 9 bases outside the gene matches. Germline V gives CDR1 KGHDR, CDR2 SFDVKD. The chain's CDR3 is CATSDRLGREPDTQYF. In nucleotides, the CDR3 is TGTGCCACCAGTGATCGCCTAGGGCGGGAGCCAGATACGCAGTATTTT.

The V and J genes are TRBV14 and TRBJ2-1; unclear D gene. CDR1 and CDR2 from the germline V gene are SGHDN and FVKESK. V was pared by 0 bases and J by 7 bases, with 13 bases between. The CDR3 has 15 residues. CDR3 in amino acids: CASSQDHGSWNEQFF. The CDR3 DNA reads as TGTGCCAGCAGCCAAGATCACGGTAGTTGGAATGAGCAGTTCTTC.

The chain uses TRBV28 and TRBJ2-3; TRBD2 aligns across 9 bases. The CDR3 totals 16 residues. V was clipped by 3 bases and J by 0 bases; unmatched bases: 4. The germline gives CDR1 MDHEN, CDR2 SYDVKM. The CDR3 sequence is CASSFILAGSTDTQYF. CDR3 sequence (DNA): TGTGCCAGCAGTTTCATACTAGCGGGTAGCACAGATACGCAGTATTTT.

The CDR3 sequence: CASRPGWGLGNTIYF. DNA of the CDR3: TGTGCCAGCAGGCCAGGTTGGGGACTTGGAAACACCATATATTTT. The V call is TRBV6-5, the J call TRBJ1-3; the D gene is possibly TRBD1 (5 bases). The ends were cut back, 6 bases at V and 3 bases at J, with 15 bases in the middle. The germline CDR1 and CDR2 sequences are MNHEY and SVGAGI. This CDR3 has 15 amino acids.

The chain carries TRBV7-2 and TRBJ1-5; TRBD1 is a possible D gene (6 bases). Trimming cost V 5 bases and J 4 bases, with 9 bases left between them. From germline, CDR1 is SGHTA and CDR2 FQGNSA. The CDR3 consists of 13 residues. CDR3 nucleotide sequence: TGTGCCAGCAGCCTAAGGGGGAATCAGCCCCAGCATTTT. Its translation: CASSLRGNQPQHF.